The clone carrying this T cell receptor (beta chain) was picked up many times. This entry is derived from a study of human T cells and chemical hapten exposure. Unique molecular identifiers were attached to individual cDNA molecules during library preparation. MiXCR, applied by TCRdb to the RACE reads, yields one record per CDR3 protein. The table includes around 99,000 distinct CDR3 sequences, 9.2% detected once. Time point specified: patch test 2, 6 weeks after DPC sensitization. The treatment here: therapeutic diphenylcyclopropenone sensitization with weekly scalp DPC. Blood was collected ahead of every patch test applied. The CDR3 sequence is 13 residues long. The V and J ends lost 9 bases and 0 bases, in that order; junction bases with no gene match: 4. Germline CDR1 reads LNHDA; CDR2 reads SQIVND (reference sequence).

This material consisted of whole blood, taken in connection with sensitization to the hapten diphenylcyclopropenone (DPC). The V and J genes are TRBV19 and TRBJ1-2; 7 bases line up with TRBD1. This sequence was found in a woman in her forties with alopecia areata. Some clones in this sample may be carry-over from other donors' samples. The CDR3 coding sequence is TGTGCCAGCCGGGGACAGCCTAACTATGGCTACACCTTC. Its translation: CASRGQPNYGYTF.